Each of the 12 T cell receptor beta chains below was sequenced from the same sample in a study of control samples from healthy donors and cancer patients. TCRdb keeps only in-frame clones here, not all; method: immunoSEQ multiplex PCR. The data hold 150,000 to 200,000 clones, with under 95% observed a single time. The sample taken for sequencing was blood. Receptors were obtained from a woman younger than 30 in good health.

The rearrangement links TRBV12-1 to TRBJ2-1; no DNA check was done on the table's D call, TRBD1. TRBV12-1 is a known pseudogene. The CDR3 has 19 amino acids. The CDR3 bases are TGTGCCAGCAGCCTTTACGACAGGGTAGATCGGGGCTCCTACAATGAGCAGTTCTTC. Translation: CASSLYDRVDRGSYNEQFF.

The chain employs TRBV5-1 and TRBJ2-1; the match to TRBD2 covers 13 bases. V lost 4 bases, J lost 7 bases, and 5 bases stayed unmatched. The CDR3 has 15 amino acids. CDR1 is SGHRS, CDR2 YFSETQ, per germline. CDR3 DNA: TGCGCCAGCAGCACCGGACTAGCGGGAGTTAATGAGCAGTTCTTC. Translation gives CASSTGLAGVNEQFF.

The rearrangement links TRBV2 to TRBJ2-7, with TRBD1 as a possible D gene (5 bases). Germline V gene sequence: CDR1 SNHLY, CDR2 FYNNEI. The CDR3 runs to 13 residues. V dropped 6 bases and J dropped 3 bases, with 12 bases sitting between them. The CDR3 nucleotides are TGTGCCAGCAGCCGGGCAGGGAACTACGAGCAGTACTTC. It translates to CASSRAGNYEQYF. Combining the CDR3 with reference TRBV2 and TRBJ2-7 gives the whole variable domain EPEVTQTPSHQVTQMGQEVILRCVPISNHLYFYWYRQILGQKVEFLVSFYNNEISEKSEIFDDQFSVERPDGSNFTLKIRSTKLEDSAMYFCASSRAGNYEQYFGPGTRLTVT.

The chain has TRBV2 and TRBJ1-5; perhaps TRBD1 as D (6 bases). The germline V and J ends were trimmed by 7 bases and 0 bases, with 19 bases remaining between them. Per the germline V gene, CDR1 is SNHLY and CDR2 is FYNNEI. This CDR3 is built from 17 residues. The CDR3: CASKDGGPYYSNQPQHF. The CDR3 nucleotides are TGTGCCAGCAAGGACGGGGGGCCCTATTATAGCAATCAGCCCCAGCATTTT.

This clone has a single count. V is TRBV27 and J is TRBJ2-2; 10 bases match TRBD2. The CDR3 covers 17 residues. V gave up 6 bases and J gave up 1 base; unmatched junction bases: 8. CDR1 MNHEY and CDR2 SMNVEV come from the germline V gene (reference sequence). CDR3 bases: TGTGCCAGCAGCCCGTTACTAGCGGGAAAGAACACCGGGGAGCTGTTTTTT. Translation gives CASSPLLAGKNTGELFF.

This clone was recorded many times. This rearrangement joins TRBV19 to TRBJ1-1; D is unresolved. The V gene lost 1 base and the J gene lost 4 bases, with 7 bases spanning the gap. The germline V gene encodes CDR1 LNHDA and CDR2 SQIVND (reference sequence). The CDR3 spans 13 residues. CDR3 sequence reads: CASSIGVGTEAFF. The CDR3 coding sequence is TGTGCCAGTAGTATAGGGGTGGGCACTGAAGCTTTCTTT.

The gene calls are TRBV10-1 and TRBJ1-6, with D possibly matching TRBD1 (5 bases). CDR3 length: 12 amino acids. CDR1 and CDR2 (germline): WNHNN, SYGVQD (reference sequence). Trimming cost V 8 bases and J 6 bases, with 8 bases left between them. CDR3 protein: CASGGSNSPLHF. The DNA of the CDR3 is TGCGCCAGCGGGGGTAGTAATTCACCCCTCCACTTT.

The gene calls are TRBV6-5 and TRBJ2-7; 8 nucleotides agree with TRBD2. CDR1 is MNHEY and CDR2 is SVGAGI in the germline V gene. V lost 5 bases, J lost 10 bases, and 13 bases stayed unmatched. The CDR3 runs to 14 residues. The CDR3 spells CASSTGGGGRVQYF. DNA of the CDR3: TGTGCCAGCAGTACTGGCGGCGGGGGGCGAGTTCAGTACTTC.

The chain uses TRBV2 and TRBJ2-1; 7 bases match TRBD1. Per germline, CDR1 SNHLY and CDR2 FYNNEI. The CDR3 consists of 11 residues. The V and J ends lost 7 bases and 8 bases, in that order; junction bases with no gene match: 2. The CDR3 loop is CASKTGHEQFF. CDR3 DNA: TGTGCCAGCAAGACAGGGCATGAGCAGTTCTTC.

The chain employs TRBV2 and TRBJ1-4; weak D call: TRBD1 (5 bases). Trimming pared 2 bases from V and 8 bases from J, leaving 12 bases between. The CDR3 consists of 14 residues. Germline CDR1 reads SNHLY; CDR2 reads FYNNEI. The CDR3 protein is CASSEQGAGEKLFF. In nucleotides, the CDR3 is TGTGCCAGCAGTGAACAGGGAGCGGGGGAAAAACTGTTTTTT.

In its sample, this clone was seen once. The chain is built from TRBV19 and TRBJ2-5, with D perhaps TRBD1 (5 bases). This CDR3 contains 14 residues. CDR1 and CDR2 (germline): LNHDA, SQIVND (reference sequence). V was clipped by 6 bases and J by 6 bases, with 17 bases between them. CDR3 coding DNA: TGTGCCAGTAGGGATGGGGTAGGGGCGAAGACCCAGTACTTC. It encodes CASRDGVGAKTQYF.

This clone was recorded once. The CDR3, as DNA: TGTGCCAGTACCTTCGGGTTATTTTATAGCAATCAGCCCCAGCATTTT. This encodes CASTFGLFYSNQPQHF. The rearrangement joins TRBV2 to TRBJ1-5; D is unclear. In germline, CDR1 is SNHLY, CDR2 FYNNEI. The length of the CDR3 is 16 residues. V shed 9 bases and J shed 0 bases, with 18 bases lying between them.